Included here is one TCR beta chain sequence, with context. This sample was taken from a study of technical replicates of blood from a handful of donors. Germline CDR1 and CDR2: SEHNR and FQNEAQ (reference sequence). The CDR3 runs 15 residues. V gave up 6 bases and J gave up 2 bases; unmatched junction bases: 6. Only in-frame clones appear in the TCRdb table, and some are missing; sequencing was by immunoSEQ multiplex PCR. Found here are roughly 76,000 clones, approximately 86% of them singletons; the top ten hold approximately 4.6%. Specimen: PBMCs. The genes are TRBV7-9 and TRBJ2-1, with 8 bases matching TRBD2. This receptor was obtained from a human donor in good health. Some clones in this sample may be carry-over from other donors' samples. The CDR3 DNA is TGTGCCAGCAGTAATCCGGGACTAGCCTACAATGAGCAGTTCTTC. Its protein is CASSNPGLAYNEQFF.